The clone carrying this TCR beta chain is medium-sized. Its antigen is unknown. This sample stems from a study of T cell repertoires in aging, cancer and after chemotherapy. Whole-study findings and limits: In hematological cancer patients, infiltrated lymphoid organs may have impaired thymic emigration or peripheral T cell expansion. Untreated cancer patients had significantly lower blood TCR diversity than age-matched healthy donors.

The template was genomic DNA from peripheral blood, not RNA. Trimming removed 0 bases from V and 11 bases from J, with 17 bases in between. The CDR3 has 15 amino acids. The germline gives CDR1 LNHDA, CDR2 SQIVND (reference sequence). TRB rearrangements spanning V, D and J were amplified using mixed TRB-A/B primers. MiXCR, run by TCRdb on the multiplex PCR reads, gives a single entry per CDR3 protein. The sample carries several thousand distinct CDR3 sequences, around 28% recorded once. This clonotype was obtained from a human donor with a blood cancer. Input material: blood. V is TRBV19 and J is TRBJ1-5; weak D call: TRBD1 (5 bases). CDR3 bases: TGTGCCAGTAGTATAGATCTGGCGGGGGATAGGGCCCAGCATTTT. It is translated as CASSIDLAGDRAQHF.